This is a list of T cell receptor beta chains from one sample in a study of early T cells in non-severe SARS-CoV-2 infection. TCRdb itself ran the 5' RACE reads through MiXCR, one entry per CDR3 protein. The sample contains more than 85,000 distinct CDR3 sequences, over 10% of which appear only once. Material for sequencing was whole blood. The receptor set was obtained from an adult who was a healthcare worker with PCR-confirmed SARS-CoV-2 infection or an uninfected control (not recorded which). The CDR3 runs from the conserved cysteine through the conserved F or W. A D gene is named only where the DNA matches it firmly. Clone size is given for some rows only: seen once, a few or many times, or a class if the clone is expanded.

j_call	clone_size	v_call	d_call	cdr3_nt	cdr3_aa
TRBJ2-1	many	TRBV28	TRBD2	TGTGCCAGCGGAAGCGGGGGATACAATGAGCAGTTCTTC	CASGSGGYNEQFF
TRBJ2-1	-	TRBV6-2/TRBV6-3	-	TGTGCCAGCAGTTACTCGAAAAACAGGGTATCCTACAATGAGCAGTTCTTC	CASSYSKNRVSYNEQFF
TRBJ2-1	few	TRBV7-6	-	TGTGCCAGCAGCCTAATACATCCGAGCTCCTACAATGAGCAGTTCTTC	CASSLIHPSSYNEQFF
TRBJ2-7	once	TRBV2	-	TGTGCCAGCAGTGATGTCGGAGGCTACGAGCAGTACTTC	CASSDVGGYEQYF
TRBJ2-3	many	TRBV4-1	TRBD2	TGCGCCAGCAGCCGGTCTAGCGGGGATACGCAGTATTTT	CASSRSSGDTQYF
TRBJ1-4	few	TRBV5-1	TRBD1	TGCGCCAGCAGCCCCCTGGGGGACAGCCTTAATGAAAAACTGTTTTTT	CASSPLGDSLNEKLFF
TRBJ2-7	many	TRBV3-1	-	TGTGCCAGCAGCCATGGGGGGCGCGGGTCCTACGAGCAGTACTTC	CASSHGGRGSYEQYF
TRBJ1-1	few	TRBV18	TRBD1	TGTGCCAGCTCACCGGGACAGGGCCTTGAAGCTTTCTTT	CASSPGQGLEAFF
TRBJ1-4	-	TRBV20-1	-	TGCAGTGCTAGTCTCGGGTTCCAGGAAAAACTGTTTTTT	CSASLGFQEKLFF
TRBJ1-4	-	TRBV28	TRBD1	TGTGCCAGCAGGTTACAGGGGAGAGAAAAACTGTTTTTT	CASRLQGREKLFF
TRBJ2-7	-	TRBV18	-	TGTGTCAGCTCCACAGACAGACTGGTCTCCAACGAGCAGTACTTC	CVSSTDRLVSNEQYF
TRBJ2-3	-	TRBV28	-	TGTGCCAGCAGTCCCTGGGCAGGGCGAAGTAGTGATACGCAGTATTTT	CASSPWAGRSSDTQYF
TRBJ2-1	many	TRBV5-1	TRBD1	TGCGCCAGCAGCTTGGCGATCGACAGGGGAGTCAATGAGCAGTTCTTC	CASSLAIDRGVNEQFF
TRBJ2-2	many	TRBV7-9	TRBD2	TGTGCCAGCAGCTCCCGGACTAGCGGGGAAAGACCGAACACCGGGGAGCTGTTTTTT	CASSSRTSGERPNTGELFF
TRBJ2-7	few	TRBV28	TRBD2	TGTGCCAGCCTACCGGGACTAGCGGGCTACGAGCAGTACTTC	CASLPGLAGYEQYF
TRBJ1-3	many	TRBV6-6	TRBD1	TGTGCCAGCAGCTTCGACAGGGCGGGAGGCACCATATATTTT	CASSFDRAGGTIYF
TRBJ2-5	few	TRBV24-1	-	TGTGCCACCAGTGACCCTGACGGCAACCAAGAGACCCAGTACTTC	CATSDPDGNQETQYF
TRBJ1-4	-	TRBV12-3/TRBV12-4	TRBD1	TGTGCCAGCAGTTTACAGGGGGGATTCAATGAAAAACTGTTTTTT	CASSLQGGFNEKLFF
TRBJ2-2	many	TRBV4-3	-	TGCGCCAGCAGCCAAGGGTCAAGAGGCACCGGGGAGCTGTTTTTT	CASSQGSRGTGELFF
TRBJ1-6	few	TRBV12-3/TRBV12-4	-	TGTGCCAGCAATGGAGGGTTTAATTCACCCCTCCACTTT	CASNGGFNSPLHF
TRBJ2-3	-	TRBV5-1	-	TGCGCCAGCAGCTACAGCGGGGATACGCAGTATTTT	CASSYSGDTQYF
TRBJ2-1	-	TRBV4-1	-	TGCGCCAGCAATGGGGGCGCCTCCTACAATGAGCAGTTCTTC	CASNGGASYNEQFF
TRBJ2-7	-	TRBV4-1	-	TGCGCCAGCAGCCAAGAGTCGGGCGGCTACGAGCAGTACTTC	CASSQESGGYEQYF
TRBJ2-1	few	TRBV11-2	-	TGTGCCAGCAGGAACCTTCTCCAGGGGCGCAGCGGTGAGCAGTTCTTC	CASRNLLQGRSGEQFF
TRBJ2-7	-	TRBV20-1	-	TGCAGTGCTAGAGCCCCCGGACTAACTAGGGAGCAGTACTTC	CSARAPGLTREQYF
TRBJ2-1	few	TRBV29-1	-	TGCAGCGTTGCTGGCGGGCGAACCAATGAGCAGTTCTTC	CSVAGGRTNEQFF
TRBJ2-3	many	TRBV4-3	TRBD2	TGCGCCAGCAGCCTGACTAGCGGCACAGATACGCAGTATTTT	CASSLTSGTDTQYF
TRBJ2-7	-	TRBV6-2/TRBV6-3	-	TGTGCCAGCAGTTACTCGAGTGGTAGCGGTGGCTACGAGCAGTACTTC	CASSYSSGSGGYEQYF
TRBJ1-2	many	TRBV28	-	TGTGCCAGCAGTTTAGGCTCACAGGGCATTAACTATGGCTACACCTTC	CASSLGSQGINYGYTF
TRBJ2-5	-	TRBV25-1	-	TGTGCCAGCACCGGCGGTTTAAAAGAGACCCAGTACTTC	CASTGGLKETQYF
TRBJ2-5	many	TRBV7-9	TRBD2	TGTGCCAGCAGCATTCCCCCCGGGACTAGCGATGAGACCCAGTACTTC	CASSIPPGTSDETQYF
TRBJ2-7	-	TRBV6-2/TRBV6-3	TRBD2	TGTGCCAGCAGTGCCGGGACTAGCGTCCACGAGCAGTACTTC	CASSAGTSVHEQYF
TRBJ1-1	-	TRBV20-1	-	TGCAGTGCTCTATCATCCCCCGGCGCGGAGGCTTTCTTT	CSALSSPGAEAFF
TRBJ2-7	-	TRBV5-1	-	TGCGCCAGCAGCTTGGTCCCGGGGGCCTACTACGAGCAGTACTTC	CASSLVPGAYYEQYF
TRBJ1-5	once	TRBV10-1	TRBD1	TGCGCCAGTCTCGACAGGGACAATCAGCCCCAGCATTTT	CASLDRDNQPQHF
TRBJ2-7	many	TRBV5-1	TRBD2	TGCGCCAGCAGCTTGGGACTAGCGGAGCCCTACGAGCAGTACTTC	CASSLGLAEPYEQYF
TRBJ1-5	few	TRBV24-1	TRBD1	TGTGCCACCAGTGAAGGGGGCGGTCAGCCCCAGCATTTT	CATSEGGGQPQHF
TRBJ2-1	few	TRBV7-9	-	TGTGCCAGCAGCTTAGTTGAACGTGCCAATGAGCAGTTCTTC	CASSLVERANEQFF
TRBJ2-3	few	TRBV9	-	TGTGCCAGCAGCACCGGACGAGATACGCAGTATTTT	CASSTGRDTQYF
TRBJ2-7	-	TRBV27	-	TGTGCCAGCAGTTTAACGGACCCAAGGGTAAAGTACGAGCAGTACTTC	CASSLTDPRVKYEQYF
TRBJ2-1	-	TRBV7-2	-	TGTGCCAGCAGCCCCGACAGGACCCACAATGAGCAGTTCTTC	CASSPDRTHNEQFF
TRBJ2-1	-	TRBV19	-	TGTGCCAGTAGACAGCAGGGGCTTTCCTACAATGAGCAGTTCTTC	CASRQQGLSYNEQFF
TRBJ2-1	few	TRBV6-6	TRBD2	TGTGCCACGAGCGGGAACTCCTACAATGAGCAGTTCTTC	CATSGNSYNEQFF
TRBJ2-3	few	TRBV7-2	-	TGTGCCAGCAGCTTAGGTGGTAGCGGAGATACGCAGTATTTT	CASSLGGSGDTQYF
TRBJ1-2	many	TRBV6-5	-	TGTGCCAGCTTTTCGGGTTATGGCTACACCTTC	CASFSGYGYTF
TRBJ1-6	many	TRBV28	TRBD1	TGTGCCAGCAGTTCCCGGGACAGGGAGAGGAGGTCCTATAATTCACCCCTCCACTTT	CASSSRDRERRSYNSPLHF
TRBJ2-3	many	TRBV4-3	-	TGCGCCAGCAGCCAAGAATTAGCGGCAGATACGCAGTATTTT	CASSQELAADTQYF
TRBJ2-1	-	TRBV20-1	TRBD2	TGCAGTGTAGGCGGGAGGGGGAATGAGCAGTTCTTC	CSVGGRGNEQFF
TRBJ2-1	few	TRBV18	TRBD2	TGTGCCAGCTCAGGGACTAGCGGAGACTACAATGAGCAGTTCTTC	CASSGTSGDYNEQFF
TRBJ2-5	few	TRBV15	TRBD2	TGTGCCACCAGCAGAGGGACTAGCGGGCAAGAGACCCAGTACTTC	CATSRGTSGQETQYF
TRBJ1-5	-	TRBV20-1	-	TGCAGTGCTAAGGGCAGGGCTGTTTTCGAGGAGCCCCAGCATTTT	CSAKGRAVFEEPQHF
TRBJ2-1	-	TRBV2	TRBD2	TGTGCCAGCACCGGGACTAGCGTCCACAATGAGCAGTTCTTC	CASTGTSVHNEQFF
TRBJ2-5	few	TRBV5-1	-	TGCGCCAGCAGCGCACAGGGCCAAGAGACCCAGTACTTC	CASSAQGQETQYF
TRBJ2-5	once	TRBV28	TRBD2	TGTGCCAGCAGGTCTAGCGGGAGAAAGACCCAGTACTTC	CASRSSGRKTQYF
TRBJ2-1	few	TRBV5-4	-	TGTGCCAGCAGCTTCCATGGCTCCTACAATGAGCAGTTCTTC	CASSFHGSYNEQFF
TRBJ2-4	-	TRBV28	-	TGTGCCAGTATGACAGTCGGGGCAAACATTCAGTACTTC	CASMTVGANIQYF
TRBJ2-1	many	TRBV6-5	TRBD2	TGTGCCAGCAGCAATCCCAGATCTAGCGGGATCTACAATGAGCAGTTCTTC	CASSNPRSSGIYNEQFF
TRBJ2-7	many	TRBV20-1	TRBD2	TGCAGTGCTAGACCTGGGGCGGGGGACGAGCAGTACTTC	CSARPGAGDEQYF
TRBJ2-2	few	TRBV14	TRBD1	TGTGCCAGCAGTCATTTCCGGGACAGTAACACCGGGGAGCTGTTTTTT	CASSHFRDSNTGELFF